Listed here is a single T cell receptor beta chain. The data derive from a study of OX40 agonist ivuxolimab in advanced cancers. The assay was immunoSEQ multiplex PCR, and TCRdb's table has in-frame clones only and misses some. The profile shows 60,000 or so clones, roughly 88% of them singletons. This CDR3 has 16 residues. Germline V gene sequence: CDR1 LNHDA, CDR2 SQIVND (reference sequence). V was clipped by 5 bases and J by 4 bases; unmatched bases: 6. The sample in question was CD4+ or CD8+ T cells sorted from blood, obtained in a trial of the OX40 agonist ivuxolimab. This receptor was obtained from an adult with an advanced solid tumor such as melanoma, head and neck, liver or kidney cancer. The genes are TRBV19 and TRBJ2-1, with TRBD1 matching over 12 bases. The CDR3 DNA reads as TGTGCCAGTAGTTACTCGGGACAGGGGGCGTACAATGAGCAGTTCTTC. As protein: CASSYSGQGAYNEQFF.